Sequencing of this T cell receptor beta chain was carried out in a study of a mutant IDH1 vaccine in newly diagnosed glioma. In the study overall: Beginning 4-6 weeks after radiotherapy alone, or with temozolomide cycles, vaccination took place. Mean patient age was approximately 39 years; approximately 60% were male and about 40% female.

A note on this clone: Its antigen is not identified.

General study results and limits: Variations in leading peripheral T cell clonotypes appeared to have no connection with pseudoprogression.

The time point was: week 5, during vaccination. Vaccine doses each comprised 300 ug of mutant IDH1 20-mer peptide, with topical imiquimod. Measured with immunoSEQ multiplex PCR; TCRdb has only the in-frame clones, and not every one. The sample holds about 33,000 clones; roughly 80% are singletons and the top ten take roughly 22%. The material was PBMCs, obtained from a glioma patient whose treatment included an IDH1 peptide vaccine. The source of this sequence is a man aged 25 to 40 with glioma.

CDR3: CASRSQGWANEKLFF. Here the CDR3 DNA reads TGTGCCAGCAGGTCGCAGGGATGGGCTAATGAAAAACTGTTTTTT. The V call is TRBV6-5, the J call TRBJ1-4, with a weak D call TRBD1 (5 bases). Germline assignment: CDR1 MNHEY and CDR2 SVGAGI. V was pared by 6 bases and J by 3 bases, with 14 bases between. This CDR3 contains 15 residues.